This TCR beta chain was identified during a study of blood T cell repertoires in COVID-19. On the study more broadly: Samples representing acute and convalescent COVID-19 were sourced from the United States, Italy and Spain. The cDNA or gDNA used as material had been derived from T cells, B-cell-depleted T cells, or PBMCs.

Original methodology: For nucleated cells, counts were estimated from reference gene primer amplification. Sequencing was performed with immunoSEQ multiplex PCR; in TCRdb, only in-frame clones are kept and a portion is missing. D and trimming were read from the DNA, whereas the V and J calls and clone size are those reported in that table. The data contain some 180,000 clones, 80% to 90% of them singletons. Germline values: CDR1 KGHSH, CDR2 LQKENI. The CDR3 is made up of 16 amino acids. Trimming at V came to 3 bases and at J to 5 bases, leaving 10 bases not matched to a gene. The chain combines TRBV18 with TRBJ2-1, with 7 bases lining up with TRBD1. The sequence derives from a human donor in a cohort sampled during active COVID-19. Sample: peripheral blood. The CDR3 sequence: CASSPSSGQINNEQFF. The CDR3, as DNA: TGTGCCAGCTCACCTTCTTCGGGACAGATCAACAATGAGCAGTTCTTC.